The entry below gives a single TCR beta chain sequence along with its context. Its antigen remains unknown. There are 13 residues in the CDR3. Germline CDR1 SNHLY, CDR2 FYNNEI. Trimming cost V 5 bases and J 7 bases; bases outside gene matches: 3. These data come from a study of cytomegalovirus exposure and HLA in healthy donors. About the research overall: Researchers previously reported finding 117 million unique TCR beta sequences from some 180 million T cells. General study results and limits: A later analysis linked around 15,000 TCR beta sequences to HLA alleles at 0.05 false discovery rate. In most subjects, TCR beta sequences reportedly gave accurate predictions of HLA-A and HLA-B alleles.

Primers for the PCR totalled 60 Vbeta and 13 Jbeta. The assay was immunoSEQ multiplex PCR, and TCRdb's table has in-frame clones only and misses some. This repertoire includes tens of thousands of clones. This receptor was taken from an older woman in good health and CMV-seronegative. The sample consisted of PBMCs. The chain recombines TRBV2 with TRBJ2-1; TRBD2 matches 9 bases. The CDR3 coding sequence is TGTGCCAGCAGTCGTGCGGGAGGGAATGAGCAGTTCTTC. The encoded protein is CASSRAGGNEQFF. Full variable domain (outside the CDR3, taken from reference TRBV2 and TRBJ2-1): EPEVTQTPSHQVTQMGQEVILRCVPISNHLYFYWYRQILGQKVEFLVSFYNNEISEKSEIFDDQFSVERPDGSNFTLKIRSTKLEDSAMYFCASSRAGGNEQFFGPGTRLTVL.